A single T cell receptor beta chain is shown here with its context. These data come from a study of cytomegalovirus exposure and HLA in healthy donors. PCR primers comprised 60 Vbeta and 13 Jbeta primers. Sequenced by immunoSEQ multiplex PCR; TCRdb stores in-frame clones only, minus some. This repertoire shows 100,000 to 150,000 clones, about three quarters found once; its top ten account for about 1.8%. The CDR3 runs to 16 residues. Germline V gene sequence: CDR1 KGHSH, CDR2 LQKENI. Trimming shortened V by 4 bases and J by 0 bases, and 13 bases separated the two germline ends. The source is a woman in her 40s in good health and CMV-seronegative. V gene TRBV18 combines with J gene TRBJ1-3, with D unresolved. Material: PBMCs. CDR3 loop: CASSLSQRSSGNTIYF. The CDR3 DNA reads as TGTGCCAGCTCACTTAGTCAGAGGAGCTCTGGAAACACCATATATTTT.